The table lists the clone carrying this T cell receptor beta chain with a few counts. The authors ran the immunoSEQ assay, v3.0, at survey level. Per-sample sequencing targets were roughly 40,000-50,000 T-cell genomes. Here immunoSEQ multiplex PCR was the method, and the copy in TCRdb shows in-frame clones only, minus some. The table includes 8,000 to 10,000 clones, around four fifths detected once. This specimen belongs to a study of long-term antiretroviral therapy in people with HIV. Prior to DNA extraction, the samples held about 1-11 million cryopreserved PBMC. Germline lookup yields CDR1 SGHTA and CDR2 FQGNSA. This CDR3 is built from 15 residues. Trimming took off 5 bases at V and 7 bases at J, with 18 bases between the two ends.

Sequenced material: unsorted PBMCs, taken 0.7 years after starting antiretroviral therapy. The receptor comes from a man aged 40-55 years with HIV. This chain links TRBV7-2 with TRBJ1-5; a weak D match, TRBD1 (6 bases). CDR3 bases: TGTGCCAGCAGCCGTCAGGGGCCCACCGGCCAGCCCCAGCATTTT. This sequence encodes CASSRQGPTGQPQHF.